There are a few counts of the clone carrying this T cell receptor beta chain. Its target is not known. This sample is part of a study of CD8 T cells in ankylosing spondylitis. General observations from the study: About eight highly homologous variants made up a TCR beta motif that seemed to typify ankylosing spondylitis blood.

Germline V gene sequence: CDR1 MNHEY, CDR2 SVGAGI. Trimming cost V 4 bases and J 1 base; bases outside gene matches: 7. CDR3 size: 18 residues. Molecular-barcoded quantitative 5'-RACE produced these TCR beta libraries. TCRdb re-called the 5' RACE reads through MiXCR, storing one row per CDR3 protein. The repertoire holds some 700,000 distinct CDR3 sequences, with around 17% as singletons. The sequence was collected from a male donor with ankylosing spondylitis. Input material: blood, either unsorted or a sorted T cell fraction (not recorded which). The V gene is TRBV6-5, the J gene TRBJ2-6, with 10 bases lining up with TRBD1. The CDR3 region has the DNA TGTGCCAGCAGTTCCAGGACAGGGGGACTTTCTGGGGCCAACGTCCTGACTTTC. It yields the protein CASSSRTGGLSGANVLTF.